One and the same sample provided the 28 T cell receptor beta chains below, sequenced in a study of cytomegalovirus exposure and HLA in healthy donors. Sequenced by immunoSEQ multiplex PCR; TCRdb stores in-frame clones only, minus some. The table lists 80,000 to 100,000 clones, roughly 93% of them singletons, with 2.1% in the top ten. Sequencing used PBMCs. These TCRs come from a man aged 25 to 40 in good health and CMV-seronegative.

This chain connects TRBV18 to TRBJ2-1; D is possibly TRBD2 (6 bases). The V end lost 3 bases, the J end lost 9 bases, and 15 bases lay between the germline ends. CDR3 size: 14 residues. The germline gives CDR1 KGHSH, CDR2 LQKENI. As DNA, the CDR3 is TGTGCCAGCTCACCTATCATCGGCGGGGCTGAGCAGTTCTTC. Amino acids: CASSPIIGGAEQFF.

The genes are TRBV5-5 and TRBJ2-1; perhaps TRBD1 as D (6 bases). The CDR3 extends over 18 amino acids. Germline loops: CDR1 SGHKS, CDR2 YYEKEE (reference sequence). The V end was cut by 3 bases, the J end by 4 bases, with 23 bases between. CDR3 DNA sequence: TGTGCCAGCAGCTATTACCATTTCCGGGACAAAAAATACAATGAGCAGTTCTTC. This codes for CASSYYHFRDKKYNEQFF.

V usage is TRBV4-1 and J usage is TRBJ1-6, with D possibly matching TRBD1 (5 bases). The CDR3 is 15 residues long. CDR1 and CDR2 (germline): MGHRA, YSYEKL. Between the trimmed V and J ends, which lost 2 bases and 8 bases, there was a span of 13 bases. CDR3 in amino acids: CASSQQSGMDSPLHF. DNA for the CDR3: TGCGCCAGCAGCCAACAATCAGGGATGGATTCACCCCTCCACTTT.

The chain recombines TRBV27 with TRBJ2-1, with 15 nucleotides matching TRBD2. From germline, CDR1 is MNHEY and CDR2 SMNVEV (reference sequence). This CDR3 is 21 amino acids long. V lost 6 bases and J lost 7; bases outside the gene matches: 22. The CDR3 DNA follows: TGTGCCAGCAGCTATAGCCCCGGGACTAGCGGGAGGTGGGGCGGGGAGAATGAGCAGTTCTTC. Residues: CASSYSPGTSGRWGGENEQFF.

The V call is TRBV19, the J call TRBJ1-4, with D perhaps TRBD1 (5 bases). The CDR3 consists of 14 residues. With 5 bases removed from V and 4 bases from J, the gap between germline ends came to 11 bases. Germline assignment: CDR1 LNHDA and CDR2 SQIVND (reference sequence). Here the CDR3 reads CASSVDSHNEKLFF. The DNA of the CDR3 is TGTGCCAGTAGTGTTGACAGCCATAATGAAAAACTGTTTTTT.

J is TRBJ1-3 and V is TRBV16; D is uncertain. Germline V gives CDR1 KGHSY, CDR2 FQNENV. The CDR3 covers 14 residues. The ends were cut back, 4 bases at V and 1 base at J, with 8 bases in the middle. The CDR3 sequence is CASSPRQSGNTIYF. Here the CDR3 DNA reads TGTGCCAGCAGCCCGCGGCAGTCTGGAAACACCATATATTTT. The whole variable domain, filled in from reference TRBV16 and TRBJ1-3, reads GEEVAQTPKHLVRGEGQKAKLYCAPIKGHSYVFWYQQVLKNEFKFLISFQNENVFDETGMPKERFSAKCLPNSPCSLEIQATKLEDSAVYFCASSPRQSGNTIYFGEGSWLTVV.

The rearrangement uses TRBV7-2 and TRBJ2-1; TRBD2 matches at 10 bases. Losses at the gene ends were 3 bases for V and 7 bases for J; bases not matched to a gene: 3. CDR3 length: 14 residues. Germline assignment: CDR1 SGHTA and CDR2 FQGNSA. The CDR3 sequence is CASSFWTSGNEQFF. The CDR3 nucleotides are TGTGCCAGCAGCTTCTGGACTAGCGGAAATGAGCAGTTCTTC. Supplemented by reference TRBV7-2 and TRBJ2-1, the full variable domain reads GAGVSQSPSNKVTEKGKDVELRCDPISGHTALYWYRQSLGQGLEFLIYFQGNSAPDKSGLPSDRFSAERTGGSVSTLTIQRTQQEDSAVYLCASSFWTSGNEQFFGPGTRLTVL.

The chain carries TRBV28 and TRBJ2-7, with 7 bases fitting TRBD2. CDR3 length equals 15 residues. The V gene's germline CDR1 is MDHEN and CDR2 SYDVKM. Germline trimming cut 5 bases from V and 3 bases from J; bases unmatched to any gene: 10. CDR3 coding DNA: TGTGCCAGCAGTCTACTATCTGGGAGGGACTACGAGCAGTACTTC. This encodes CASSLLSGRDYEQYF. Full variable domain (remainder filled in from reference TRBV28 and TRBJ2-7): DVKVTQSSRYLVKRTGEKVFLECVQDMDHENMFWYRQDPGLGLRLIYFSYDVKMKEKGDIPEGYSVSREKKERFSLILESASTNQTSMYLCASSLLSGRDYEQYFGPGTRLTVT.

This clone has only one observation. This chain connects TRBV5-1 to TRBJ1-2; D is perhaps TRBD1 (5 bases). CDR1 SGHRS and CDR2 YFSETQ come from the germline V gene. CDR3 length: 15 residues. V shed 0 bases and J shed 10 bases, with 19 bases lying between them. The CDR3 spells CASSLARGGTRDYTF. The DNA of the CDR3 is TGCGCCAGCAGCTTGGCGAGGGGCGGGACTAGGGACTACACCTTC.

The CDR3 here is CASKLGLAGLTYNEQFF. As DNA, the CDR3 is TGCGCCAGCAAGTTGGGACTAGCGGGCCTGACCTACAATGAGCAGTTCTTC. The chain employs TRBV10-2 and TRBJ2-1; TRBD2 matches 12 bases. With 7 bases clipped from V and 2 bases from J, the junction kept 9 bases outside the gene matches. CDR1 WSHSY and CDR2 SAAADI come from the germline V gene. There are 17 residues in the CDR3.

The chain carries TRBV7-2 and TRBJ2-7; 8 bases are shared with TRBD1. J lost 5 bases, V lost 3 bases, and 6 bases had no gene match. Germline V gene data show CDR1 as SGHTA and CDR2 as FQGNSA. CDR3 length equals 14 residues. This chain's CDR3 is CASSFQGAVNEQYF. Here the CDR3 DNA reads TGTGCCAGCAGCTTTCAGGGGGCAGTCAACGAGCAGTACTTC.

The chain uses TRBV28 and TRBJ2-1; 12 bases fit TRBD2. V trimming: 3 bases; J trimming: 3 bases; junction bases outside the gene matches: 3. Looked up from germline, CDR1 is MDHEN and CDR2 is SYDVKM. The length of the CDR3 is 16 residues. CDR3 sequence (DNA): TGTGCCAGCAGTTTGATGGGACTAGCGGGCTACAATGAGCAGTTCTTC. Its translation: CASSLMGLAGYNEQFF.

The chain has TRBV11-3 and TRBJ2-1; D call uncertain. V was clipped by 4 bases and J by 0 bases, with 4 bases between them. From germline, CDR1 is SGHNT and CDR2 YENEEA. The CDR3 covers 13 residues. CDR3 sequence: CASSSSSYNEQFF. The CDR3 DNA sequence: TGTGCCAGCAGCTCGAGCTCCTACAATGAGCAGTTCTTC.

The chain joins TRBV29-1 to TRBJ2-5; 9 nucleotides agree with TRBD2. Germline assignment: CDR1 SQVTM and CDR2 ANQGSEA. V lost 7 bases and J lost 0; bases outside the gene matches: 6. The CDR3 runs 14 residues. The CDR3 nucleotides read TGCAGCGCCCGACTAGCGGACCACCAAGAGACCCAGTACTTC. Amino acid sequence: CSARLADHQETQYF.

This chain connects TRBV10-1 to TRBJ2-2; tentatively, D is TRBD2 (6 bases). The CDR3 sequence is 15 residues long. The V gene's germline CDR1 is WNHNN and CDR2 SYGVQD (reference sequence). V lost 6 bases to trimming and J lost 7 bases, with 18 bases between them. The CDR3 loop is CASSGEVGGIGELFF. CDR3 coding DNA: TGCGCCAGCAGCGGCGAAGTTGGGGGGATCGGGGAGCTGTTTTTT.

This chain links TRBV28 with TRBJ2-7, with D tentatively TRBD1 (7 bases). Germline CDR1 is MDHEN and CDR2 is SYDVKM. The CDR3 is 14 residues long. Trimming took 6 bases from V and 6 from J, leaving 18 bases between them. The CDR3 DNA reads as TGTGCCAGCAGGTATGACAGGGACTTGAGCGAGCAGTACTTC. The encoded protein is CASRYDRDLSEQYF.

This clone was found a few times. The V call is TRBV9, the J call TRBJ2-7; 7 bases align to TRBD2. CDR1 and CDR2 (germline): SGDLS, YYNGEE. The CDR3 spans 16 residues. The V segment lost 0 bases and the J segment 6 bases; nucleotides outside the gene matches: 12. CDR3 loop: CASSVGLVREFREQYF. The DNA for the CDR3 is TGTGCCAGCAGCGTAGGTTTGGTGCGGGAGTTCCGCGAGCAGTACTTC. The full variable domain, with the rest looked up from reference TRBV9 and TRBJ2-7, is DSGVTQTPKHLITATGQRVTLRCSPRSGDLSVYWYQQSLDQGLQFLIQYYNGEERAKGNILERFSAQQFPDLHSELNLSSLELGDSALYFCASSVGLVREFREQYFGPGTRLTVT.

The chain combines TRBV5-1 with TRBJ1-1; possible D gene TRBD1, 5 bases. With 8 bases removed from V and 2 bases from J, the gap between germline ends came to 10 bases. Germline CDR1 SGHRS, CDR2 YFSETQ. CDR3 length: 12 residues. In nucleotides, the CDR3 is TGCGCCAGTGTGGGGCCCAACACTGAAGCTTTCTTT. Translated: CASVGPNTEAFF. Looking up the rest from reference TRBV5-1 and TRBJ1-1 gives the full variable domain: KAGVTQTPRYLIKTRGQQVTLSCSPISGHRSVSWYQQTPGQGLQFLFEYFSETQRNKGNFPGRFSGRQFSNSRSEMNVSTLELGDSALYLCASVGPNTEAFFGQGTRLTVV.

The chain recombines TRBV14 with TRBJ1-1; D not certain. CDR1 and CDR2 (germline): SGHDN, FVKESK. The CDR3 sequence is 15 residues long. V was trimmed by 4 bases and J by 2 bases, leaving 14 bases between them. The CDR3 DNA sequence: TGTGCCAGCAGCCCTCCTCTGGCTTTAAACACTGAAGCTTTCTTT. Amino acid sequence: CASSPPLALNTEAFF.

CDR3 sequence: CASSQDPFIEQFF. In DNA form, the CDR3 reads TGCGCCAGCAGCCAAGATCCGTTTATTGAGCAGTTCTTC. This chain joins TRBV4-1 and TRBJ2-1; D not resolved. CDR1 and CDR2 from the germline V gene are MGHRA and YSYEKL. The CDR3 has 13 amino acids. The V end lost 0 bases, the J end lost 9 bases, and 9 bases lay between the germline ends.

This chain links TRBV14 with TRBJ1-1; D perhaps matches TRBD1 (5 bases). Germline values: CDR1 SGHDN, CDR2 FVKESK. V was clipped by 4 bases and J by 11 bases, with 14 bases between them. This CDR3 region has 12 residues. The CDR3 loop reads CASSPPGRGAFF. The CDR3 coding sequence is TGTGCCAGCAGCCCCCCCGGACGGGGGGCTTTCTTT.

This rearrangement joins TRBV6-5 to TRBJ1-5, with D possibly matching TRBD1 (5 bases). The germline V gene has CDR1 MNHEY and CDR2 SVGAGI. This CDR3 spans 13 amino acids. V gave up 6 bases and J gave up 3 bases, with 9 bases separating them. The CDR3 protein is CASSQGTNQPQHF. For the CDR3, the DNA is TGTGCCAGCAGCCAGGGTACCAATCAGCCCCAGCATTTT.

The chain links TRBV5-1 to TRBJ2-5, with D possibly TRBD2 on 6 matching bases. The CDR3 sequence is 11 residues long. Per germline, CDR1 SGHRS and CDR2 YFSETQ. Trimming left V 4 bases short and J 10 bases short, with 11 bases between. CDR3 sequence reads: CASSTGGIQYF. The DNA of the CDR3 is TGCGCCAGCAGCACCGGGGGTATCCAGTACTTC.

This chain links TRBV15 with TRBJ2-3; the match to TRBD2 covers 7 bases. The CDR3 spans 16 residues. The germline gives CDR1 LNHNV, CDR2 YYDKDF (reference sequence). Trimming at V came to 5 bases and at J to 3 bases, leaving 11 bases not matched to a gene. In nucleotides, the CDR3 is TGTGCCACCAGCGGTAGAGCGGGACTCGATACAGATACGCAGTATTTT. Its translation: CATSGRAGLDTDTQYF.

The chain is built from TRBV28 and TRBJ2-4; possibly TRBD2 for D (6 bases). The germline gives CDR1 MDHEN, CDR2 SYDVKM. This CDR3 has 17 residues. The V end lost 5 bases, the J end lost 0 bases, and 17 bases lay between the germline ends. In DNA, the CDR3 is TGTGCCAGCAGTCCACCCTTGCGGACTATAGCCAAAAACATTCAGTACTTC. It specifies CASSPPLRTIAKNIQYF.

This rearrangement joins TRBV5-6 to TRBJ2-5; D remains unclear. Germline V CDR1 and CDR2: SGHDT, YYEEEE. V lost 0 bases and J lost 7, with 13 bases in between. This CDR3 has 14 amino acids. This chain's CDR3 is CASSLAYESGTQYF. CDR3 in DNA: TGTGCCAGCAGCTTGGCCTACGAGTCAGGGACCCAGTACTTC.

This clone was counted once. The chain uses TRBV4-1 and TRBJ1-1, with D tentatively TRBD1 (6 bases). CDR1 MGHRA and CDR2 YSYEKL come from the germline V gene. This CDR3 is 17 amino acids long. Trimming removed 1 base from V and 1 base from J, with 16 bases in between. The CDR3 here is CASSQGLRGRTNTEAFF. DNA of the CDR3: TGCGCCAGCAGCCAAGGTCTCAGGGGACGGACGAACACTGAAGCTTTCTTT.

This clone was observed a handful of times. The J gene is TRBJ1-2, the V gene TRBV19; D may be TRBD1 (6 bases). Deletions cut 10 bases from V and 2 bases from J, with 20 bases between. Per germline, CDR1 LNHDA and CDR2 SQIVND (reference sequence). This CDR3 comprises 15 residues. In DNA, the CDR3 is TGTGCCACCAACAAGCAGGGGAAGTCGAACTATGGCTACACCTTC. Its protein is CATNKQGKSNYGYTF.